This T cell receptor beta chain appears in the sequencing data of a study of cytomegalovirus exposure and HLA in healthy donors. PCR primers comprised 60 Vbeta and 13 Jbeta primers. TCRdb keeps only in-frame clones here, not all; method: immunoSEQ multiplex PCR. The data contain approximately 120,000 clones, about 79% of them singletons. This clone occurred a few times. V lost 3 bases and J lost 2, with 4 bases in between. The germline CDR1 and CDR2 sequences are DFQATT and SNEGSKA (reference sequence). The CDR3 length is 11 residues. It was healthy bone marrow donors who served as donors. This TCR derives from a human donor in good health. The sample comprised PBMCs. V is TRBV20-1 and J is TRBJ2-5, with D unresolved. The chain's CDR3 is CSARSQETQYF. In DNA, the CDR3 is TGCAGTGCTAGGAGTCAAGAGACCCAGTACTTC.